The clone carrying this T cell receptor (beta chain) appeared many times. As originally analysed: Estimation of nucleated cell counts was performed using reference gene primer amplification. Data came from immunoSEQ multiplex PCR; TCRdb stores just in-frame clones and leaves some out. That table supplies the V and J calls and clone size; D and trimming were determined from the DNA. The sample shows about 150,000 clones, around 78% of them seen only once. This sample is part of a study of blood T cell repertoires in COVID-19. The CDR3 contains 14 residues. Per the germline V gene, CDR1 is GTSNPN and CDR2 is SVGIG (reference sequence). Trimming stripped 5 bases from V and 2 bases from J, with 15 bases between.

Sequencing was done on a sample of peripheral blood. This sequence joins TRBV30 and TRBJ1-2, with D hard to call. This receptor was taken from a man older than 75 with acute or convalescent COVID-19. The CDR3 protein is CAWGPGLWNYGYTF. The DNA of the CDR3 is TGTGCCTGGGGCCCAGGTTTGTGGAACTATGGCTACACCTTC.